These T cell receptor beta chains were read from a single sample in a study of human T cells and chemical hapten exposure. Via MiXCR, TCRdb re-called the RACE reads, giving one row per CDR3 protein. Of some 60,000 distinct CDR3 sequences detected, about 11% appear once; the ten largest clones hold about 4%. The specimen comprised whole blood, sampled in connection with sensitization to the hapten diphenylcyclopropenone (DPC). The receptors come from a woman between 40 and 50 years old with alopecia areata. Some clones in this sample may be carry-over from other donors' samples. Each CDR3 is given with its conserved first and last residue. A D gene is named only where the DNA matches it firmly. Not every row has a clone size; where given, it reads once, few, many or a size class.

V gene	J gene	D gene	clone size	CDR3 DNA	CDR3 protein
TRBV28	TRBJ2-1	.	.	TGTGCCAGCAGACCTACAGGAGGCGCGCAGTTCTTC	CASRPTGGAQFF
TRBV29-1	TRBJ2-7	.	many	TGCAGCGTTGGCGGTACATCCTACGAGCAGTACTTC	CSVGGTSYEQYF
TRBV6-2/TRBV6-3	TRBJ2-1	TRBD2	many	TGTGCCAGCAGCACCGGGGCGGGAGGCCGTGTAAGCTCCTACAATGAGCAGTTCTTC	CASSTGAGGRVSSYNEQFF
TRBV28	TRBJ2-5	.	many	TGTGCCAGCAGCCTCCAAGAGACCCAGTACTTC	CASSLQETQYF
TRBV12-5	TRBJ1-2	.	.	TGTGCTAGTGATCGGGGTGGGAACTATGGCTACACCTTC	CASDRGGNYGYTF
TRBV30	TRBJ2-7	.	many	TGTGCCTGGGGAACAGGATTTGTTGAGTACTTC	CAWGTGFVEYF
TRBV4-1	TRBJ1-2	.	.	TGCGCCAGCAGCCAGGGGGACGGGAACTATGGCTACACCTTC	CASSQGDGNYGYTF
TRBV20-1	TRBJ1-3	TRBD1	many	TGCAGTGCTAGAGACGGGGGACAGGATGGAAACACCATATATTTT	CSARDGGQDGNTIYF
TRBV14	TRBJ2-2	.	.	TGTGCCAGCAGCCAGCGGACTCTTAACACCGGGGAGCTGTTTTTT	CASSQRTLNTGELFF
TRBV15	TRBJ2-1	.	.	TGTGCCACCAGCAGCCGGGTCCTGGGGGTTAATGAGCAGTTCTTC	CATSSRVLGVNEQFF
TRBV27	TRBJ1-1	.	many	TGTGCCAGCAGTTTATCAATCAGGACTGAAGCTTTCTTT	CASSLSIRTEAFF
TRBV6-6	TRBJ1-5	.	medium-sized	TGTGCCAGCGGACGGGCTGAGAGTCAGCCCCAGCATTTT	CASGRAESQPQHF
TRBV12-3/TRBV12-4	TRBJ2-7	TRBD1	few	TGTGCCAGCAGTCGGGACAGGGTGATGCACGAGCAGTACTTC	CASSRDRVMHEQYF
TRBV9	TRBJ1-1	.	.	TGTGCCAGCAGCGTAGCGGACGCCCCGGCTTTCTTT	CASSVADAPAFF
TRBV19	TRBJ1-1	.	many	TGTGCCAGTAGTTTAAAGGTATCGAACACTGAAGCTTTCTTT	CASSLKVSNTEAFF
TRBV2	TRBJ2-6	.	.	TGTGCCAGCAGTGACGCCGGGACCTCTGGGGCCAACGTCCTGACTTTC	CASSDAGTSGANVLTF
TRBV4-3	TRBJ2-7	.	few	TGCGCCAGCAGCCAAGGCAGTTACTACGAGCAGTACTTC	CASSQGSYYEQYF
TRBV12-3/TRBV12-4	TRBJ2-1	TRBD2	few	TGTGCCAGCAGTTCAACGACTAGCGGGTCCTACAATGAGCAGTTCTTC	CASSSTTSGSYNEQFF
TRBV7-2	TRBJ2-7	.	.	TGTGCCAGCAGCTTAAAGCTGGTCGAGGTGCCGCACGTGCAGTACTTC	CASSLKLVEVPHVQYF
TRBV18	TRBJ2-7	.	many	TGTGCCAGCTCACCAGCATACGCTAAAGCTTCCGAGCAGTACTTC	CASSPAYAKASEQYF
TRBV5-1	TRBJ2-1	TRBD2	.	TGCGCCAGCAGTCGAGTAGCGGGTGAATACAATGAGCAGTTCTTC	CASSRVAGEYNEQFF
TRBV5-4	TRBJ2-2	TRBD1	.	TGTGCCAGCAGCTCCCGGACAGGGGGGAACACCGGGGAGCTGTTTTTT	CASSSRTGGNTGELFF